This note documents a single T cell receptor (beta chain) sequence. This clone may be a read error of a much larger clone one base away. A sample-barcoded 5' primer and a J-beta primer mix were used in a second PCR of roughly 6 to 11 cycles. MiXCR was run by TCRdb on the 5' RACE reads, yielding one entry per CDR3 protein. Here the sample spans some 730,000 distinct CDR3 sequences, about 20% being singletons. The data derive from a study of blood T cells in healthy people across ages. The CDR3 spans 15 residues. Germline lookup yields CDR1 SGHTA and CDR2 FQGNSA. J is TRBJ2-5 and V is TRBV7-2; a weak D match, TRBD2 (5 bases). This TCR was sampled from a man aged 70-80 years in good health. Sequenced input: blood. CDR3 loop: CASSLDSATYNEQLF. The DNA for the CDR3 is TGTGCCAGCAGCTTAGATAGCGCCACCTACAATGAGCAGCTCTTC.